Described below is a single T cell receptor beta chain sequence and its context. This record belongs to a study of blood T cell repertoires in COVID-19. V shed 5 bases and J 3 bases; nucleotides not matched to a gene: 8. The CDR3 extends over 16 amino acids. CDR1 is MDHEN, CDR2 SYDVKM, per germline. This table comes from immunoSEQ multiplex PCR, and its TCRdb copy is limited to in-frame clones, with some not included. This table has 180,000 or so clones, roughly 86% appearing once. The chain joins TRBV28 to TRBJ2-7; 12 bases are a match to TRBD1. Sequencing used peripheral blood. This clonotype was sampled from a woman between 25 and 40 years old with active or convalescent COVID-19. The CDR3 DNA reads TGTGCCAGCAGTCTCGCCGGGACAGGGGGCATCTACGAGCAGTACTTC. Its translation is CASSLAGTGGIYEQYF.